The sequence of this T cell receptor (beta chain) was determined in a study of shared clonotypes between healthy human individuals. The V gene's germline CDR1 is MNHEY and CDR2 SVGAGI. The CDR3 has 13 residues. Trimming shortened V by 6 bases and J by 2 bases, and 10 bases separated the two germline ends. Repertoires were generated with immunoSEQ multiplex PCR, while TCRdb's copy carries only in-frame clones and drops some. The sample lists around 1.1 million clones; about 84% were seen once. The TCR was taken from a man aged 18 to 35 in good health. Some clones in this sample may be carry-over from other donors' samples. The specimen was memory CD4+ T cells from PBMCs. Regarding subset: CD45RA-negative fraction. This chain connects TRBV6-5 to TRBJ1-1; D might be TRBD1 (5 bases). This CDR3 is CASSGTLNTEAFF. In nucleotides, the CDR3 is TGTGCCAGCAGCGGGACCCTAAACACTGAAGCTTTCTTT.